This TCR beta chain came from a study of CD8+ T cells in alopecia areata (dated by TCRdb to the late 2010s). In terms of the full investigation: The treated patients took part in an open-label pilot trial in which moderate-to-severe alopecia areata was treated with oral tofacitinib at 5 to 10 mg twice daily. RNA came from the PAXgene miRNA kit for fixed scalp, the miRNeasy kit for PBMCs, and the RNeasy kit for mouse skin. Scalp tissue and sorted CD4+ and CD8+ peripheral blood T cells from patchy and totalis/universalis alopecia areata patients and from healthy controls were covered by human TCRbeta sequencing. High-throughput TCRbeta sequencing was used to examine T cell clonal expansion in alopecia areata in both the C3H/HeJ mouse model and human patients. Tofacitinib was given for 6 to 18 months, followed by 6 months of follow-up off drug to assess delayed response and recurrence. Biopsies were taken from tofacitinib-treated patients at baseline and at 4 and 24 weeks of treatment, and a later scalp biopsy was taken in several of the tofacitinib-treated patients. TCRbeta CDR3 regions were amplified by immunoSEQ multiplex PCR with 35 Vbeta forward and 13 Jbeta reverse primers. Clonality in the scalp was compared among normal scalp (n=4), patchy alopecia areata scalp (n=8), and alopecia totalis/universalis scalp (n=8). The SALT score, which quantifies the percentage of affected scalp surface area, was used to measure disease severity in treated patients.

This specimen's treatment or condition label, interpreted: oral pan-JAK inhibitor, 5-10 mg twice daily. Lesional scalp punch biopsies and peripheral blood were obtained from alopecia areata patients. PBMCs were isolated by density centrifugation and stained for CD3, CD4 and CD8, after which CD4+ and CD8+ T cells were sorted on a FACSAria. Broad study findings and their caveats: Unlike mouse skin, which is dominated by gammadelta T cells, normal human skin has resident alphabeta T cells that are also sequenced, and this complicates analysis of the scalp TCR repertoire. During tofacitinib treatment, many expanded lesional clones remained in scalp and blood, and this persistence may partly explain relapse after treatment is stopped. Because the treated cohort was small and included a single nonresponder, larger studies are needed to assess links between baseline CD8+ expansion and response. TCR sequences shared between patients were less clear than in mice, possibly partly because of HLA diversity in the patient population. Compared with normal scalp, lesional scalp, particularly in alopecia totalis/universalis, had higher clonality and more expanded CD8+ clones, which suggests antigenic drive. Scalp clonality and the number of expanded CD8+ clones among the top 100 scalp clones were significantly decreased by tofacitinib.

Library creation used the immunoSEQ multiplex PCR assay. For TCR sequencing, RNA was extracted from every sample and reverse transcribed into cDNA to serve as template. First-strand cDNA was synthesized using SuperScript III with a 2:1 mix of oligo-dT and random hexamers. A synthetic immune receptor repertoire was used to measure amplification bias, and any remaining bias was corrected computationally. The original methods were these. Raw reads were preprocessed to remove errors, and CDR3 was defined according to IMGT conventions as the region from the conserved cysteine to phenylalanine. Clonality was computed as 1 minus the Shannon entropy, with the entropy normalized by log2 of the number of productive unique TCRs. Whether scalp clones were CD4 or CD8 was inferred by matching scalp TCRbeta sequences against CD4 and CD8 repertoires sorted from blood. Not all clones reach the TCRdb copy of this immuneACCESS table, which keeps in-frame sequences only. Checked studies attribute under half of the gap to unresolved V genes and leave the rest unexplained. D and trimming were read from the DNA, whereas the V and J calls and clone size are those reported in that table. Present in this sample are fewer than 250,000 clones, less than 50% of which were seen just once. The ten largest clones take up approximately 2.9% of the sample.

V is cut back by 4 bases and J by 4 bases, with 11 bases in the junction unmatched. Via the germline V gene, CDR1 is SQVTM and CDR2 ANQGSEA. From the cysteine through the phenylalanine, the CDR3 covers 15 amino acids. The entry retains the CDR3 DNA only, 45 bases that are in frame from base 1. In regard to this clone: Its target antigen remains unknown. Per-nucleotide qualities are absent, and no much larger clonotype sits a single base away.

The material was CD4+ T cells sorted from blood, obtained at approximately week 36, from a patient treated with tofacitinib. Rearrangement joined TRBV29-1 to TRBJ2-5; 8 bases in the junction line up with TRBD1. This receptor was taken from a human donor with alopecia areata. The DNA sequence follows: TGCAGCGTTGCGCGAACAGGGGGAATCGGAGAGACCCAGTACTTC. Its coded protein is CSVARTGGIGETQYF.